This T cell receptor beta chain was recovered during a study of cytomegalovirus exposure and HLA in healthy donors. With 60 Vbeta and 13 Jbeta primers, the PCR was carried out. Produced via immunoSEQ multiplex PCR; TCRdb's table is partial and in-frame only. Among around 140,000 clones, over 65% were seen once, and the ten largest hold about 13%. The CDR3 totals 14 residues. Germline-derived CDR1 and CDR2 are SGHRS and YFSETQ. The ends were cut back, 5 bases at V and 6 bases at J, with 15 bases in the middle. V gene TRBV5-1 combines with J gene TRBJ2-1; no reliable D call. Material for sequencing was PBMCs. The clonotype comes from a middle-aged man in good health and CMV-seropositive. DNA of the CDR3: TGCGCCAGCAGTTCGTACTACGGAAGCAATGAGCAGTTCTTC. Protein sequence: CASSSYYGSNEQFF.